A selection of T cell receptor beta chains follows, all from one sample in a study of identical twins. Each CDR3 protein gets one entry after TCRdb re-called the 5' RACE reads with MiXCR. The table records hundreds of thousands of distinct CDR3 sequences, around 6.1% of them present only once. The material sequenced was naive T cells sorted from blood. The source is a man aged 18 to 29 in good health. Each CDR3 is given without its conserved first and last residue. The D gene is left open where the match is weak.

CDR3 length: 14; V gene: TRBV6-2/TRBV6-3; D gene: TRBD2; J gene: TRBJ2-5; CDR3 protein: ASSYQAGVPEETQY
CDR3 length: 15; V gene: TRBV6-2/TRBV6-3; D gene: -; J gene: TRBJ2-7; CDR3 protein: ASSYNLDTGNSYEQY
CDR3 length: 12; V gene: TRBV6-1; D gene: -; J gene: TRBJ2-5; CDR3 protein: ASSPLQGAGTQY
CDR3 length: 11; V gene: TRBV7-9; D gene: -; J gene: TRBJ1-4; CDR3 protein: ASSLPLSEKLF
CDR3 length: 12; V gene: TRBV20-1; D gene: -; J gene: TRBJ2-3; CDR3 protein: SASQARDPDTQY
CDR3 length: 11; V gene: TRBV12-3/TRBV12-4; D gene: -; J gene: TRBJ1-1; CDR3 protein: ASSIPDSLRAF
CDR3 length: 13; V gene: TRBV5-1; D gene: TRBD1; J gene: TRBJ1-1; CDR3 protein: ASSLTGGLNTEAF
CDR3 length: 14; V gene: TRBV7-2; D gene: TRBD2; J gene: TRBJ2-7; CDR3 protein: ASSLGRGGRTYEQY
CDR3 length: 12; V gene: TRBV6-2/TRBV6-3; D gene: -; J gene: TRBJ2-1; CDR3 protein: ASSRTDRLNEQF
CDR3 length: 13; V gene: TRBV16; D gene: TRBD1; J gene: TRBJ2-7; CDR3 protein: ASSRGTGVFHEQY
CDR3 length: 12; V gene: TRBV20-1; D gene: -; J gene: TRBJ2-3; CDR3 protein: SALSGASTDTQY
CDR3 length: 10; V gene: TRBV29-1; D gene: -; J gene: TRBJ2-7; CDR3 protein: SVAPGYYEQY
CDR3 length: 13; V gene: TRBV12-3/TRBV12-4; D gene: -; J gene: TRBJ2-5; CDR3 protein: ASSLNGVLGETQY
CDR3 length: 15; V gene: TRBV5-1; D gene: -; J gene: TRBJ2-1; CDR3 protein: ASSLSSPVLSYNEQF
CDR3 length: 14; V gene: TRBV10-3; D gene: -; J gene: TRBJ2-3; CDR3 protein: AISVTGRSRTDTQY
CDR3 length: 13; V gene: TRBV28; D gene: TRBD1; J gene: TRBJ2-3; CDR3 protein: ASAPGTGKTDTQY
CDR3 length: 13; V gene: TRBV20-1; D gene: TRBD2; J gene: TRBJ2-3; CDR3 protein: SARPTSGTSDTQY
CDR3 length: 14; V gene: TRBV7-8; D gene: -; J gene: TRBJ2-7; CDR3 protein: ASSPKRLRASYEQY
CDR3 length: 11; V gene: TRBV30; D gene: -; J gene: TRBJ2-1; CDR3 protein: AWSGRRGNEQF
CDR3 length: 13; V gene: TRBV5-1; D gene: TRBD1; J gene: TRBJ1-4; CDR3 protein: ASSSGARGDEKLF
CDR3 length: 14; V gene: TRBV3-1; D gene: -; J gene: TRBJ2-5; CDR3 protein: ASSQLGQGNQETQY
CDR3 length: 13; V gene: TRBV20-1; D gene: -; J gene: TRBJ1-1; CDR3 protein: SARDQRVGNTEAF
CDR3 length: 13; V gene: TRBV9; D gene: -; J gene: TRBJ1-2; CDR3 protein: ASSPRDTFNYGYT
CDR3 length: 16; V gene: TRBV12-3/TRBV12-4; D gene: TRBD2; J gene: TRBJ2-5; CDR3 protein: ASSRGTSGRARGETQY
CDR3 length: 11; V gene: TRBV27; D gene: -; J gene: TRBJ2-7; CDR3 protein: ASSRQETYEQY
CDR3 length: 11; V gene: TRBV20-1; D gene: TRBD1; J gene: TRBJ1-5; CDR3 protein: SARWTGNQPQH
CDR3 length: 10; V gene: TRBV15; D gene: -; J gene: TRBJ1-1; CDR3 protein: ATSRGDLGAF
CDR3 length: 15; V gene: TRBV5-6; D gene: -; J gene: TRBJ2-3; CDR3 protein: ASRPSRRGTRRDTQY
CDR3 length: 17; V gene: TRBV5-1; D gene: -; J gene: TRBJ2-6; CDR3 protein: ASSLAGTATSGGANVLT
CDR3 length: 15; V gene: TRBV20-1; D gene: TRBD2; J gene: TRBJ2-1; CDR3 protein: SAPPPLGLASYNEQF
CDR3 length: 11; V gene: TRBV6-1; D gene: TRBD2; J gene: TRBJ2-1; CDR3 protein: ATRTSGSSEQF
CDR3 length: 13; V gene: TRBV7-9; D gene: TRBD2; J gene: TRBJ2-2; CDR3 protein: ASYSTSANTGELF
CDR3 length: 15; V gene: TRBV4-3; D gene: TRBD2; J gene: TRBJ2-3; CDR3 protein: ASSQLASAGGTDTQY
CDR3 length: 10; V gene: TRBV29-1; D gene: -; J gene: TRBJ1-1; CDR3 protein: SVAARDTEAF
CDR3 length: 12; V gene: TRBV6-5; D gene: -; J gene: TRBJ1-1; CDR3 protein: ASSSEILNTEAF
CDR3 length: 15; V gene: TRBV7-9; D gene: -; J gene: TRBJ2-7; CDR3 protein: ASSLDDAAERSYEQY
CDR3 length: 11; V gene: TRBV20-1; D gene: TRBD2; J gene: TRBJ2-2; CDR3 protein: STSGRATGELF